This TCR beta chain came from a study of Graves' ophthalmopathy and Graves' hyperthyroidism. This clonotype has ten or more counts. The study amplified TCR beta CDR3 regions using RNA transcripts. The library came from an HTBI-primed first-round RT-PCR and a second-round multiplex PCR. TCRdb recomputed calls from the multiplex PCR reads with MiXCR, one row per CDR3 protein. This table holds about 210,000 distinct CDR3 sequences, roughly 27% found once. The sequence was collected from a man between 50 and 59 years old with Graves' ophthalmopathy. The specimen was peripheral blood.

The CDR3 bases are TGTGCCAGCAGCCTAGGACAGGGATACACTGAAGCTTTCTTT. Translated, it gives CASSLGQGYTEAFF. V is TRBV5-5 and J is TRBJ1-1, with 8 positions matching TRBD1. Unmatched junction bases numbered 5, after V lost 4 bases and J lost 3 bases. Germline CDR1 is SGHKS and CDR2 is YYEKEE (reference sequence). The CDR3 totals 14 residues.